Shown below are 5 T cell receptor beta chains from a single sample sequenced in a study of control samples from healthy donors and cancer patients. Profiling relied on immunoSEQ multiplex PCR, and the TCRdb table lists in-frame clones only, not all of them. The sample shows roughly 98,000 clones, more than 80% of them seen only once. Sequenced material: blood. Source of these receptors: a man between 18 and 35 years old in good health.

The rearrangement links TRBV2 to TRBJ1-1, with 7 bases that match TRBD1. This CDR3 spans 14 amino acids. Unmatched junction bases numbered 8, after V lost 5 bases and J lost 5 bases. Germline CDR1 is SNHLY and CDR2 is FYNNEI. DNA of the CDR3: TGTGCCAGCAGTTACAGGGGTGGTCAGACTGAAGCTTTCTTT. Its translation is CASSYRGGQTEAFF.

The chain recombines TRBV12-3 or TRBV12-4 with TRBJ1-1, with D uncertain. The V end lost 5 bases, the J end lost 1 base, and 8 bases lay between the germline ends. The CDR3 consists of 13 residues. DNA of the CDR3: TGTGCCAGCAGTGATTCCGGGAACACTGAAGCTTTCTTT. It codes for CASSDSGNTEAFF.

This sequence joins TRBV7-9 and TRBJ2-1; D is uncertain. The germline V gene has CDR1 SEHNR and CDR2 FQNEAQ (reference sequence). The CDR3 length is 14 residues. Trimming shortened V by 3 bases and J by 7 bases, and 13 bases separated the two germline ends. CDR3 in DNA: TGTGCCAGCAGCTTCCAAGGGCCCCTGAATGAGCAGTTCTTC. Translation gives CASSFQGPLNEQFF.

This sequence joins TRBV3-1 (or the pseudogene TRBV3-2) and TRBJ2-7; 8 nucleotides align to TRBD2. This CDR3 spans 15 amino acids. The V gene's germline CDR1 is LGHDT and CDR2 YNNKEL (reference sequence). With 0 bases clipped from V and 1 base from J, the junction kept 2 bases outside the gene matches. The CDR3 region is CASSQELAASYEQYF. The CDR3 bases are TGTGCCAGCAGCCAAGAACTAGCGGCTTCCTACGAGCAGTACTTC.

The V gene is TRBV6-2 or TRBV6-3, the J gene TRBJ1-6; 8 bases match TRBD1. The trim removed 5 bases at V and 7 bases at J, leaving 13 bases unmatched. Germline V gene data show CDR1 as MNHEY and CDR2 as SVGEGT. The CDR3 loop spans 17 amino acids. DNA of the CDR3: TGTGCCAGCAGTCTACAGCTATTGGGGACAGGAAATTCACCCCTCCACTTT. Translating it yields CASSLQLLGTGNSPLHF.